The 23 T cell receptor beta chains below were found in one sample sequenced in a study of blood T cell repertoires in COVID-19. Profiling relied on immunoSEQ multiplex PCR, and the TCRdb table lists in-frame clones only, not all of them. There are under 250,000 clones in the sample; approximately 86% occur only once, and over 1.1% lies in the top ten. Material: peripheral blood. The receptors shown here come from an elderly man with acute or convalescent COVID-19.

DNA for the CDR3: TGTGCCAGCAGCATCGATTCGGATTCACCCCTCCACTTT. It specifies CASSIDSDSPLHF. The chain recombines TRBV5-4 with TRBJ1-6; D gene ambiguous. CDR1 is SGHNT and CDR2 is YYREEE in the germline V gene (reference sequence). Trimming removed 4 bases from V and 8 bases from J, with 10 bases in between. This CDR3 region has 13 residues. Full variable domain (outside the CDR3, taken from reference TRBV5-4 and TRBJ1-6): ETGVTQSPTHLIKTRGQQVTLRCSSQSGHNTVSWYQQALGQGPQFIFQYYREEENGRGNFPPRFSGLQFPNYSSELNVNALELDDSALYLCASSIDSDSPLHFGNGTRLTVT.

The chain recombines TRBV7-3 with TRBJ2-1, with D possibly matching TRBD2 (5 bases). V shed 6 bases and J shed 9 bases, with 18 bases lying between them. The germline gives CDR1 SGHTA, CDR2 FQGTGA. This CDR3 is 14 amino acids long. The CDR3 reads CASSWTPGAGEQFF. CDR3 bases: TGTGCCAGCAGTTGGACTCCCGGTGCGGGTGAGCAGTTCTTC.

This clone was recorded once. CDR3 amino acids: CASSARSDEQFF. DNA of the CDR3: TGTGCCAGCAGCGCTAGAAGCGATGAGCAGTTCTTC. The chain uses TRBV9 and TRBJ2-1, with D unclear. V was cut by 3 bases and J by 8 bases, with 9 bases left in between. The length of the CDR3 is 12 residues. The germline V gene has CDR1 SGDLS and CDR2 YYNGEE. Variable domain in full (rest from reference TRBV9 and TRBJ2-1): DSGVTQTPKHLITATGQRVTLRCSPRSGDLSVYWYQQSLDQGLQFLIQYYNGEERAKGNILERFSAQQFPDLHSELNLSSLELGDSALYFCASSARSDEQFFGPGTRLTVL.

V usage is TRBV29-1 and J usage is TRBJ1-4, with 7 nucleotides matching TRBD1. The junction had 8 bases not matched to a gene; V was cut back by 7 bases and J by 0 bases. The CDR3 sequence is 15 residues long. Per germline, CDR1 SQVTM and CDR2 ANQGSEA. The DNA for the CDR3 is TGCAGCGCTCAGGGGGAGCGTGCAACTAATGAAAAACTGTTTTTT. The encoded protein is CSAQGERATNEKLFF.

The genes are TRBV7-2 and TRBJ1-1; 9 bases are shared with TRBD1. This CDR3 region has 14 residues. Trimming took 6 bases from V and 5 from J; bases not matched to a gene: 7. Looked up from germline, CDR1 is SGHTA and CDR2 is FQGNSA. The CDR3 nucleotides are TGTGCCAGCAGTAACACAGGGGGCGCTACTGAAGCTTTCTTT. As protein: CASSNTGGATEAFF.

This clone was counted a few times. Other DNA sequences in this sample translate to the same CDR3. The chain combines TRBV11-2 with TRBJ2-3; the match to TRBD2 covers 7 bases. Germline V CDR1 and CDR2: SGHAT, FQNNGV. The CDR3 length is 18 residues. J was trimmed by 3 bases and V by 4 bases; bases with no gene match: 16. In nucleotides, the CDR3 is TGTGCCAGCAGCTGGAATTACCGGGGTCGCGGGAGTACAGATACGCAGTATTTT. Its translation is CASSWNYRGRGSTDTQYF.

This sequence joins TRBV27 and TRBJ1-4; TRBD1 agrees at 8 bases. Trimming cost V 3 bases and J 8 bases; bases outside gene matches: 8. Germline CDR1 and CDR2: MNHEY and SMNVEV (reference sequence). This CDR3 spans 15 amino acids. In nucleotides, the CDR3 is TGTGCCAGCAGTTTGACAGGACAGGGTTTCGAAAAACTGTTTTTT. It codes for CASSLTGQGFEKLFF.

This rearrangement joins TRBV4-1 to TRBJ1-6, with 8 bases fitting TRBD1. The CDR3 has 15 amino acids. The V gene end was trimmed by 0 bases and the J gene end by 6 bases; junction bases not matched to a gene: 1. Germline V CDR1 and CDR2: MGHRA, YSYEKL. DNA for the CDR3: TGCGCCAGCAGCCAAGACGGACAGGGTAATTCACCCCTCCACTTT. Translated: CASSQDGQGNSPLHF.

The chain couples TRBV6-6 to TRBJ2-3; tentative D call: TRBD2 (6 bases). The CDR3 sequence is 16 residues long. Germline CDR1 and CDR2: MNHNY and SVGAGI (reference sequence). V lost 6 bases and J 0 bases, leaving 16 bases between the germline ends. The CDR3: CASSPAGSGSTDTQYF. CDR3 DNA: TGTGCCAGCAGCCCCGCTGGCAGCGGGAGCACAGATACGCAGTATTTT.

This chain uses TRBV19 with TRBJ2-5; perhaps TRBD2 as D (6 bases). V was shortened by 5 bases and J by 4 bases, with 14 bases between the two germline ends. The CDR3 runs to 14 residues. Germline V gives CDR1 LNHDA, CDR2 SQIVND (reference sequence). CDR3 sequence: CASSPSGVGETQYF. The DNA for the CDR3 is TGTGCCAGTAGTCCCTCGGGAGTAGGAGAGACCCAGTACTTC.

This sequence joins TRBV19 and TRBJ2-1, with D perhaps matching TRBD2 (7 bases). The CDR3 contains 14 residues. Trimming shortened V by 6 bases and J by 2 bases, and 11 bases separated the two germline ends. CDR1 LNHDA and CDR2 SQIVND come from the germline V gene (reference sequence). The CDR3 coding sequence is TGTGCCAGTAGAGGGGGGGGCCCCTACAATGAGCAGTTCTTC. It specifies CASRGGGPYNEQFF. Variable domain in full (rest from reference TRBV19 and TRBJ2-1): DGGITQSPKYLFRKEGQNVTLSCEQNLNHDAMYWYRQDPGQGLRLIYYSQIVNDFQKGDIAEGYSVSREKKESFPLTVTSAQKNPTAFYLCASRGGGPYNEQFFGPGTRLTVL.

The V call is TRBV7-6, the J call TRBJ1-2, with D unclear. The germline V and J ends were trimmed by 2 bases and 6 bases, with 13 bases remaining between them. Germline-derived CDR1 and CDR2 are SGHVS and FNYEAQ. The CDR3 is made up of 14 amino acids. The CDR3 sequence: CASSLSIDGNGYTF. DNA for the CDR3: TGTGCCAGCAGCTTAAGCATAGATGGTAATGGCTACACCTTC.

The chain uses TRBV3-1 (or the pseudogene TRBV3-2) and TRBJ2-1, with TRBD2 identical over 9 bases. Germline CDR1 and CDR2: LGHDT and YNNKEL (reference sequence). V trimming: 4 bases; J trimming: 8 bases; junction bases outside the gene matches: 12. CDR3 length equals 16 residues. The CDR3 DNA reads as TGTGCCAGCAGCCCCAGGTTGGGGGCGGGGGGGGATGAGCAGTTCTTC. Translating gives CASSPRLGAGGDEQFF.

This clone was recorded only once. This chain uses TRBV5-1 with TRBJ2-7, with TRBD1 matching over 7 bases. Germline values: CDR1 SGHRS, CDR2 YFSETQ. This CDR3 comprises 18 residues. V lost 4 bases and J lost 3; bases outside the gene matches: 19. The CDR3 DNA reads as TGCGCCAGCAGCAGGGACAGAAGTTCAGGCAAGCCTCTCTACGAGCAGTACTTC. Translated: CASSRDRSSGKPLYEQYF.

The V call is TRBV2, the J call TRBJ2-1, with TRBD2 identical over 8 bases. Unmatched junction bases numbered 6, after V lost 10 bases and J lost 4 bases. Per germline, CDR1 SNHLY and CDR2 FYNNEI. This CDR3 is 13 amino acids long. CDR3 amino acids: CATIAGRYNEQFF. CDR3 in DNA: TGTGCCACCATAGCGGGGAGGTACAATGAGCAGTTCTTC.

This chain joins TRBV6-2 or TRBV6-3 and TRBJ1-2; TRBD1 agrees at 8 bases. Trimming took 5 bases from V and 8 from J; bases not matched to a gene: 13. The germline gives CDR1 MNHEY, CDR2 SVGEGT. The CDR3 runs 15 residues. The CDR3 nucleotides are TGTGCCAGCAGTCCACAATCCGGGACAGGCGGCGGCTACACCTTC. Encoded protein: CASSPQSGTGGGYTF.

The genes are TRBV3-1 (or the pseudogene TRBV3-2) and TRBJ1-2; the D is unclear. Germline loops: CDR1 LGHDT, CDR2 YNNKEL (reference sequence). The CDR3 contains 14 residues. The ends were cut back, 5 bases at V and 5 bases at J, with 15 bases in the middle. The CDR3: CASSKTSGLYGYTF. The CDR3 DNA sequence: TGTGCCAGCAGCAAGACCTCAGGCCTTTATGGCTACACCTTC.

This clone was detected a few times. The chain recombines TRBV7-9 with TRBJ1-2; D gene uncertain. CDR3 length equals 12 residues. CDR1 is SEHNR, CDR2 FQNEAQ, per germline (reference sequence). The V and J ends lost 2 bases and 8 bases respectively, with 9 bases between them. The CDR3 reads CASSLLEKGYTF. Written as DNA, the CDR3 is TGTGCCAGCAGCTTATTAGAGAAGGGCTACACCTTC.

The CDR3 loop reads CSAKGDYEQYF. The CDR3 nucleotides are TGCAGTGCCAAGGGGGACTACGAGCAGTACTTC. The gene calls are TRBV20-1 and TRBJ2-7, with a weak D call TRBD1 (6 bases). Germline CDR1 and CDR2: DFQATT and SNEGSKA (reference sequence). CDR3 length: 11 amino acids. V shed 6 bases and J shed 3 bases, with 9 bases lying between them.

The chain carries TRBV4-1 and TRBJ2-3; possibly TRBD2 for D (5 bases). The V end lost 5 bases, the J end lost 4 bases, and 28 bases lay between the germline ends. The CDR3 has 19 amino acids. Germline CDR1 MGHRA, CDR2 YSYEKL. The CDR3 DNA reads TGCGCCAGCAGCTCCCCCCGACGGCGGGTCACGTCGATGGCAGATACGCAGTATTTT. It encodes CASSSPRRRVTSMADTQYF.

DNA of the CDR3: TGTGCTAGTGGTTTACAGGGTGGTCTCTCTGGAAACACCATATATTTT. Protein sequence: CASGLQGGLSGNTIYF. The V and J genes are TRBV12-5 and TRBJ1-3; tentatively, D is TRBD1 (6 bases). This CDR3 has 16 amino acids. Trimming left V 3 bases short and J 0 bases short, with 12 bases between. Per germline, CDR1 LGHNT and CDR2 FRNRAP.

The rearrangement uses TRBV5-4 and TRBJ1-1; D is unclear. V was cut by 0 bases and J by 0 bases, with 6 bases left in between. The germline gives CDR1 SGHNT, CDR2 YYREEE (reference sequence). The CDR3 has 14 amino acids. The DNA of the CDR3 is TGTGCCAGCAGCTTGGATAGCATGAACACTGAAGCTTTCTTT. It translates to CASSLDSMNTEAFF.

This chain uses TRBV19 with TRBJ2-7; the match to TRBD2 covers 7 bases. This CDR3 comprises 15 residues. The V gene end was trimmed by 3 bases and the J gene end by 0 bases; junction bases not matched to a gene: 5. Germline V lookup: CDR1 LNHDA, CDR2 SQIVND (reference sequence). The CDR3 region is CASSIPGGSSYEQYF. CDR3 DNA sequence: TGTGCCAGTAGTATCCCCGGGGGGAGCTCCTACGAGCAGTACTTC.